A selection of T cell receptor beta chains follows, all from one sample in a study of blood T cell repertoires in COVID-19. Here immunoSEQ multiplex PCR was the method, and the copy in TCRdb shows in-frame clones only, minus some. Of roughly 300,000 clones in the sample, about 86% are singletons; the top ten hold 1% to 1.5%. Sequenced sample: peripheral blood. These receptors all come from a woman aged 45-65 years with acute or convalescent COVID-19. Both conserved end residues are part of each CDR3. The order of the fields is V gene, clone size, D gene, J gene, CDR3 DNA, CDR3 protein. A D gene is named only where the DNA matches it firmly. Size is stated for part of the rows, as once, few or many counts, or as a class when the clone is expanded.

V: TRBV15; size: NA; D: TRBD1; J: TRBJ1-2; DNA: TGTGCCACCAGCGACCGGGACAGGGGTAACTATGGCTACACCTTC; CDR3: CATSDRDRGNYGYTF
V: TRBV10-1; size: NA; D: TRBD1; J: TRBJ1-1; DNA: TGCGCCAGCAGTGAGTCGACAGGGTACGGTGAAGCTTTCTTT; CDR3: CASSESTGYGEAFF
V: TRBV3-1/TRBV3-2; size: NA; D: NA; J: TRBJ2-5; DNA: TGTGCCAGCAGCCGCCGAGAAGAAACCCAGTACTTC; CDR3: CASSRREETQYF
V: TRBV9; size: few; D: NA; J: TRBJ1-4; DNA: TGTGCCAGCAGCGTAGGATTGATTGAGGGAAGTGAAAAACTGTTTTTT; CDR3: CASSVGLIEGSEKLFF
V: TRBV10-2; size: NA; D: TRBD2; J: TRBJ2-1; DNA: TGCGCCAGCAGTGAAGGACTAGCTGGGGAGCAGTTCTTC; CDR3: CASSEGLAGEQFF
V: TRBV10-1; size: once; D: TRBD1; J: TRBJ1-1; DNA: TGCGCCAGCAGTGGGGGGATAGGACAGGGGGCCACTGAAGCTTTCTTT; CDR3: CASSGGIGQGATEAFF
V: TRBV4-2; size: NA; D: TRBD1; J: TRBJ1-5; DNA: TGTGCCAGCAGCCAAGGTTCTGCCGGACAGGGAGATATGGGCAATCAGCCCCAGCATTTT; CDR3: CASSQGSAGQGDMGNQPQHF
V: TRBV7-9; size: NA; D: NA; J: TRBJ1-3; DNA: TGTGCCAGCAGCTTAGGAGGGCCAGGCTCTGGAAACACCATATATTTT; CDR3: CASSLGGPGSGNTIYF
V: TRBV30; size: NA; D: TRBD2; J: TRBJ2-2; DNA: TGTGCCTTCCACCCGGGGGGGGCCTCGAACACCGGGGAGCTGTTTTTT; CDR3: CAFHPGGASNTGELFF
V: TRBV29-1; size: NA; D: TRBD1; J: TRBJ2-1; DNA: TGCAGCGCCGAGGACAGGACAGGTTACAATGAGCAGTTCTTC; CDR3: CSAEDRTGYNEQFF
V: TRBV5-6; size: NA; D: NA; J: TRBJ2-5; DNA: TGTGCCAGCAGCTCATCTTGGACCCTGACAGAGTACTTC; CDR3: CASSSSWTLTEYF
V: TRBV19; size: NA; D: TRBD2; J: TRBJ2-1; DNA: TGTGCCAGTTATTCACGGGGGGGCTCCTACAATGAGCAGTTCTTC; CDR3: CASYSRGGSYNEQFF
V: TRBV15; size: NA; D: NA; J: TRBJ1-4; DNA: TGTGCCACCAGCAGAACCCGTGAGGGTGAACTGTTTTTT; CDR3: CATSRTREGELFF
V: TRBV5-6; size: NA; D: TRBD2; J: TRBJ2-7; DNA: TGTGCCAGCAGCGTACTAGCGGGAACCTACGAGCAGTACTTC; CDR3: CASSVLAGTYEQYF